This is a list of T cell receptor beta chains from one sample in a study of T cell responses to AZD1222 COVID-19 vaccine. Method: immunoSEQ multiplex PCR; TCRdb's copy keeps in-frame clones and lacks some. The table shows 150,000 to 200,000 clones, with approximately 90% occurring only once. Sequencing was performed on peripheral blood, taken 28 days after the second dose of the MenACWY control vaccine. The receptors originated from an adult who received the MenACWY meningococcal vaccine as a control. Both conserved end residues are part of each CDR3. D genes are given only for firm matches. Rows give clone size only sometimes, using once, few, many, or a class for an expanded clone.

V: TRBV25-1
J: TRBJ2-3
D: NA
size: once
length: 14
DNA: TGTGCCAGCAGTGAATCGGGGAGCACAGATACGCAGTATTTT
CDR3: CASSESGSTDTQYF

V: TRBV24-1
J: TRBJ2-3
D: TRBD2
size: NA
length: 14
DNA: TGTGCCACCAGTGATTCCACACTAGCGGATACGCAGTATTTT
CDR3: CATSDSTLADTQYF

V: TRBV9
J: TRBJ1-1
D: NA
size: NA
length: 14
DNA: TGTGCCAGCAGCCCATACAGGGCAAACACTGAAGCTTTCTTT
CDR3: CASSPYRANTEAFF

V: TRBV5-1
J: TRBJ1-5
D: NA
size: few
length: 18
DNA: TGCGCCAGCAGCTTGGCACAGGGCGGTTTGGAAAGCAATCAGCCCCAGCATTTT
CDR3: CASSLAQGGLESNQPQHF

V: TRBV27
J: TRBJ1-4
D: NA
size: NA
length: 17
DNA: TGTGCCAGCAGTCACCAGCGGTTGAGGGGTACTAATGAAAAACTGTTTTTT
CDR3: CASSHQRLRGTNEKLFF

V: TRBV19
J: TRBJ1-5
D: TRBD1
size: NA
length: 15
DNA: TGTGCCAGTAGTAGGACAGGGTCCAGCAATCAGCCCCAGCATTTT
CDR3: CASSRTGSSNQPQHF

V: TRBV5-1
J: TRBJ2-7
D: TRBD2
size: NA
length: 13
DNA: TGCGCCAGCAGCTTCGCGGGAGAGTACGAGCAGTACTTC
CDR3: CASSFAGEYEQYF

V: TRBV15
J: TRBJ1-5
D: NA
size: NA
length: 14
DNA: TGTGCCACCAGCAGAGACAGGGTGTCTCAGCCCCAGCATTTT
CDR3: CATSRDRVSQPQHF

V: TRBV6-5
J: TRBJ1-1
D: NA
size: NA
length: 12
DNA: TGTGCCAGCAGCCTTATGGAGGGGAAAGCTTTCTTT
CDR3: CASSLMEGKAFF

V: TRBV4-3
J: TRBJ2-7
D: NA
size: NA
length: 14
DNA: TGCGCCAGCAGCCAAGCCCGAGGGTCCTACGAGCAGTACTTC
CDR3: CASSQARGSYEQYF

V: TRBV19
J: TRBJ1-3
D: NA
size: NA
length: 14
DNA: TGTGCCAGTAGTATTAGGGGTCCTGGAAACACCATATATTTT
CDR3: CASSIRGPGNTIYF

V: TRBV30
J: TRBJ2-3
D: NA
size: NA
length: 12
DNA: TGTGCCTGGACCCGACAGACAGATACGCAGTATTTT
CDR3: CAWTRQTDTQYF

V: TRBV27
J: TRBJ2-6
D: TRBD1
size: NA
length: 18
DNA: TGTGCCAGCAGTCGGGACAGGGGGAAGGGCTCTGGGGCCAACGTCCTGACTTTC
CDR3: CASSRDRGKGSGANVLTF

V: TRBV3-1/TRBV3-2
J: TRBJ1-4
D: NA
size: NA
length: 15
DNA: TGTGCCAGCAGCCGAGGGGGGGGACCTAATGAAAAACTGTTTTTT
CDR3: CASSRGGGPNEKLFF

V: TRBV6-1
J: TRBJ2-3
D: NA
size: NA
length: 16
DNA: TGTGCCAGCAGTGGCTATCGACAGGATAGCACAGATACGCAGTATTTT
CDR3: CASSGYRQDSTDTQYF

V: TRBV4-2
J: TRBJ1-4
D: NA
size: NA
length: 16
DNA: TGTGCCAGCAGCCAGGGTATCCAAGCAACTAATGAAAAACTGTTTTTT
CDR3: CASSQGIQATNEKLFF

V: TRBV6-5
J: TRBJ2-7
D: TRBD1
size: NA
length: 13
DNA: TGTGCCAGCACCCACCAGGGGGCCCACGAGCAGTACTTC
CDR3: CASTHQGAHEQYF

V: TRBV4-3
J: TRBJ1-3
D: NA
size: NA
length: 16
DNA: TGCGCCAGCAGCCAGGGGGACGGTGGCTCTGGAAACACCATATATTTT
CDR3: CASSQGDGGSGNTIYF

V: TRBV14
J: TRBJ1-6
D: TRBD1
size: NA
length: 13
DNA: TGTGCCAGCAGCCAACAGGGGGTTTCACCCCTCCACTTT
CDR3: CASSQQGVSPLHF

V: TRBV6-5
J: TRBJ2-5
D: NA
size: NA
length: 13
DNA: TGTGCCAGCAGTTGGGCCCTGAGAGAGACCCAGTACTTC
CDR3: CASSWALRETQYF

V: TRBV14
J: TRBJ2-7
D: NA
size: NA
length: 14
DNA: TGTGCCAGCAGCCAAGCGCTAGGGTCAAGCGAGCAGTACTTC
CDR3: CASSQALGSSEQYF

V: TRBV7-8
J: TRBJ2-7
D: NA
size: NA
length: 12
DNA: TGTGCCAGCAGCTCCCCATTCGACGAGCAGTACTTC
CDR3: CASSSPFDEQYF

V: TRBV5-1
J: TRBJ2-7
D: NA
size: NA
length: 14
DNA: TGCGCCAGCAGCTTGGATGACTTGAGGAACGAGCAGTACTTC
CDR3: CASSLDDLRNEQYF

V: TRBV11-3
J: TRBJ2-7
D: TRBD2
size: NA
length: 15
DNA: TGTGCCAGCAGCTTTGGTGAGAGCGGGAGGGGGGAGCAGTACTTC
CDR3: CASSFGESGRGEQYF

V: TRBV27
J: TRBJ1-6
D: TRBD1
size: NA
length: 14
DNA: TGTGCCAGCAGCCGGGGACAGGATAATTCACCCCTCCACTTT
CDR3: CASSRGQDNSPLHF

V: TRBV29-1
J: TRBJ2-2
D: NA
size: NA
length: 14
DNA: TGCAGCGTTGCACTGACGTTGAACACCGGGGAGCTGTTTTTT
CDR3: CSVALTLNTGELFF

V: TRBV28
J: TRBJ2-7
D: TRBD2
size: few
length: 16
DNA: TGTGCCAGCAGTACACCTCAGACTAGCGGGATGGGAGCGCAGTACTTC
CDR3: CASSTPQTSGMGAQYF

V: TRBV19
J: TRBJ1-4
D: NA
size: few
length: 12
DNA: TGTGCCAGTAGTATGTCCAATGAAAAACTGTTTTTT
CDR3: CASSMSNEKLFF

V: TRBV27
J: TRBJ2-2
D: TRBD1
size: NA
length: 15
DNA: TGTGCCAGCAGTTTCGGGACAGGTAACACCGGGGAGCTGTTTTTT
CDR3: CASSFGTGNTGELFF

V: TRBV7-9
J: TRBJ1-5
D: NA
size: NA
length: 14
DNA: TGTGCCAGCAGCTTATCGGAATTCAATCAGCCCCAGCATTTT
CDR3: CASSLSEFNQPQHF

V: TRBV28
J: TRBJ2-5
D: NA
size: NA
length: 14
DNA: TGTGCCAGCAGTTTCACAGGCCTTCAAGAGACCCAGTACTTC
CDR3: CASSFTGLQETQYF

V: TRBV10-3
J: TRBJ1-2
D: NA
size: NA
length: 15
DNA: TGTGCCATCAGTGGCCGGGACGGCAAGGAGTATGGCTACACCTTC
CDR3: CAISGRDGKEYGYTF

V: TRBV10-3
J: TRBJ1-4
D: TRBD1
size: NA
length: 14
DNA: TGTGCCATCAGTACCGGGACAGGGAATGAAAAACTGTTTTTT
CDR3: CAISTGTGNEKLFF

V: TRBV2
J: TRBJ1-5
D: NA
size: NA
length: 12
DNA: TGTGCCAGCAGTGAGTCGGATCAGCCCCAGCATTTT
CDR3: CASSESDQPQHF

V: TRBV23-1
J: TRBJ2-3
D: NA
size: NA
length: 16
DNA: TGCGCCAGCAGTCAATCCCCAGGACGGGAATGCGATACGCAGTATTTT
CDR3: CASSQSPGRECDTQYF

V: TRBV10-3
J: TRBJ1-2
D: TRBD1
size: NA
length: 18
DNA: TGTGCCATCAGGATTACTTCCAAGGGGGACAGAGGCCTCTATGGCTACACCTTC
CDR3: CAIRITSKGDRGLYGYTF

V: TRBV5-1
J: TRBJ2-3
D: NA
size: NA
length: 12
DNA: TGCGCCAGCAGCTTTGCCACAGATACGCAGTATTTT
CDR3: CASSFATDTQYF

V: TRBV5-5
J: TRBJ2-5
D: TRBD1
size: NA
length: 16
DNA: TGTGCCAGCAGCCAAGTAAAGGGGGCTGGGGAAGAGACCCAGTACTTC
CDR3: CASSQVKGAGEETQYF

V: TRBV27
J: TRBJ1-2
D: NA
size: once
length: 15
DNA: TGTGCCAGCAGTAGGGGCAGGGACCAGATTTATGGCTACACCTTC
CDR3: CASSRGRDQIYGYTF

V: TRBV27
J: TRBJ1-6
D: NA
size: NA
length: 14
DNA: TGTGCCAGCAGTTCTTCATGGGATAATTCACCCCTCCACTTT
CDR3: CASSSSWDNSPLHF

V: TRBV19
J: TRBJ2-3
D: TRBD1
size: once
length: 17
DNA: TGTGCCAGTAGTATAGCTGGTGGACAGGGGGCAACGGACACGCAGTATTTT
CDR3: CASSIAGGQGATDTQYF

V: TRBV7-8
J: TRBJ2-3
D: NA
size: NA
length: 12
DNA: TGTGCCAGCAGCTTAACAAAAGATACGCAGTATTTT
CDR3: CASSLTKDTQYF

V: TRBV10-3
J: TRBJ1-5
D: NA
size: NA
length: 13
DNA: TGTGCCATCAGCGGGGGGGTCGATCAGCCCCAGCATTTT
CDR3: CAISGGVDQPQHF

V: TRBV6-4
J: TRBJ1-1
D: TRBD1
size: NA
length: 11
DNA: TGTGCCAGCAACCATCCAGGGGGGGCTTTCTTT
CDR3: CASNHPGGAFF

V: TRBV5-1
J: TRBJ1-2
D: NA
size: NA
length: 13
DNA: TGCGCCAGCAGCTTGACCCCCCAACATGGCTACACCTTC
CDR3: CASSLTPQHGYTF

V: TRBV12-5
J: TRBJ2-1
D: NA
size: NA
length: 14
DNA: TGTGCTAGTGGTTTGGGCTCAAGCGGGAATGAGCAGTTCTTC
CDR3: CASGLGSSGNEQFF